This TCR beta chain was captured in a study of T cells in Graves' hyperthyroidism and ophthalmopathy. V lost 5 bases and J 2 bases, leaving 13 bases between the germline ends. Germline V gene lookup returns CDR1 MNHEY and CDR2 SMNVEV (reference sequence). This CDR3 has 14 residues. RNA transcripts yielded amplified TCR beta CDR3 regions. A first-round RT-PCR of the TCR CDR3 used the HTBI primer set. TCRdb processed the multiplex PCR reads anew with MiXCR; each CDR3 protein has one entry. This table holds fewer than 700,000 distinct CDR3 sequences, roughly a sixth found once. This chain uses TRBV27 with TRBJ2-7; D possibly corresponds to TRBD1 (7 bases). The sequencing sample was made of blood. This receptor was taken from a woman aged 18 to 35 with Graves' ophthalmopathy. The CDR3 DNA is TGTGCCAGCAGTCTTCAGGGGGGAGCCTACGAGCAGTACTTC. Protein sequence: CASSLQGGAYEQYF.